The clone carrying this T cell receptor beta chain has only one observation. Its target is unknown. This sample is drawn from a study of blood T cells in healthy people across ages. Study-wide points: Roughly linear declines in TCR beta diversity per million T cells occurred with age. Strong correlation was found linking TCR beta diversity to naive T cell percentage.

Russia was home to the donors, healthy Caucasian individuals aged about 6 to 90. The V end lost 5 bases, the J end lost 0 bases, and 10 bases lay between the germline ends. CDR1 and CDR2 from the germline V gene are SGHTA and FQGNSA. There are 14 residues in the CDR3. Through a sample-barcoded 5' primer and a J-beta primer mix, a second PCR was run for about 6 to 12 cycles. Template switching added a 12-random-nucleotide identifier to every cDNA molecule. TCRdb redid the calling of the 5' RACE reads with MiXCR, one entry per CDR3 protein. The top ten clones hold 20% to 25% of a sample with about a million distinct CDR3 sequences, around 54% of them seen once.

This receptor was obtained from a woman aged 60-70 years in good health. The chain links TRBV7-2 to TRBJ1-2; D is uncertain. Material for sequencing was blood. The CDR3 region has the DNA TGTGCCAGCAGCCTTCAGCAATCTAACTATGGCTACACCTTC. This sequence encodes CASSLQQSNYGYTF.